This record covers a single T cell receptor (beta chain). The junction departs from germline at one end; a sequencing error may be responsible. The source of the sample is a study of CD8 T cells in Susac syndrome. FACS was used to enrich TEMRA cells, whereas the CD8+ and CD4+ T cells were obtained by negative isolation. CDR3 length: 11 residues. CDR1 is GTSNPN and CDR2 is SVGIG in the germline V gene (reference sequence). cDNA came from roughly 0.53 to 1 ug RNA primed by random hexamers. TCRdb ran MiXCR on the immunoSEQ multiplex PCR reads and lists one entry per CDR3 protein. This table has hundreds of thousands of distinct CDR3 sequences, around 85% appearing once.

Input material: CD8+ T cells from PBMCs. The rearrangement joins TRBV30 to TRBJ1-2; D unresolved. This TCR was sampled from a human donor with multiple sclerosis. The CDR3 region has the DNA TGTGCCTGGAGGGGGTCCTATGTCTACACCTTC. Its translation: CAWRGSYVYTF.